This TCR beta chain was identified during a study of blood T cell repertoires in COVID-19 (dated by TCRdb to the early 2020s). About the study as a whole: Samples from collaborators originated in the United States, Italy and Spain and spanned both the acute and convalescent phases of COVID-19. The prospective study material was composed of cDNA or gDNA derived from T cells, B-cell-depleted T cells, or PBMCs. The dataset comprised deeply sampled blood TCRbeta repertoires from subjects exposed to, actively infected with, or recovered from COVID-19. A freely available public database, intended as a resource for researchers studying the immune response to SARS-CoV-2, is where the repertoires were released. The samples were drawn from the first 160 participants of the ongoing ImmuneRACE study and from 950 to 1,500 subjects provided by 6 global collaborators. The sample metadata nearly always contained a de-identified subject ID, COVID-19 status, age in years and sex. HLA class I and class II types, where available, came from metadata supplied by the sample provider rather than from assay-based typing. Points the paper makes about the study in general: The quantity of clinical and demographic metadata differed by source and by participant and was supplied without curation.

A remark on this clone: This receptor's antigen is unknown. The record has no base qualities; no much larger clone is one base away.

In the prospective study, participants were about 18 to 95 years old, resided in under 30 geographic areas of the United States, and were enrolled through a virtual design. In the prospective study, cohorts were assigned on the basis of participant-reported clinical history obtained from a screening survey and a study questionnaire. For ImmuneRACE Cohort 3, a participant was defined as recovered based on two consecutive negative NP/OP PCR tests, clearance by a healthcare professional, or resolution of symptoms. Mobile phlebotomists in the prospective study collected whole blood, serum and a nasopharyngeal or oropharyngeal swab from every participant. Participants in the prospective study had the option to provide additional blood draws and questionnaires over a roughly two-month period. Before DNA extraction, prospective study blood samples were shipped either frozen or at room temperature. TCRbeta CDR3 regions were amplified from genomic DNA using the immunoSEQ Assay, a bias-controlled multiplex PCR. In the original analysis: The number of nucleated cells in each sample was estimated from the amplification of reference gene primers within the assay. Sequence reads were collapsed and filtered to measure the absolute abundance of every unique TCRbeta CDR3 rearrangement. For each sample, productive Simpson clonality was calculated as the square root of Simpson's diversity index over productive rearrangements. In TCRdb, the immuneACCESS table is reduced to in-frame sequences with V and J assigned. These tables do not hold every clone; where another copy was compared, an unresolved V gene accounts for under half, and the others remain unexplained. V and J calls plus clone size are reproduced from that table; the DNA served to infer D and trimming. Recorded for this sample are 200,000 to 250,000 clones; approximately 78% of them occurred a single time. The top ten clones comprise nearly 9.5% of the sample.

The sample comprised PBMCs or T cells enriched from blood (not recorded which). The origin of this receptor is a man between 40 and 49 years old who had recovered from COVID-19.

For the CDR3, the sequence is CASSLMQGAWETQYF. The sequenced DNA: TGTGCCAGCAGCTTAATGCAGGGGGCCTGGGAGACCCAGTACTTC. The chain joins TRBV7-8 to TRBJ2-5; TRBD1 agrees with 8 junctional bases. The germline V gene sets CDR1 to SGHVS and CDR2 to FQNEAQ. The CDR3 has 15 amino acids, counting the end cysteine and phenylalanine. The sequence is cut down to CDR3 DNA, 45 bases in frame from base 1. Germline trimming amounts to 2 bases on V and 5 bases on J, with 7 as the count of junction bases outside the gene matches.